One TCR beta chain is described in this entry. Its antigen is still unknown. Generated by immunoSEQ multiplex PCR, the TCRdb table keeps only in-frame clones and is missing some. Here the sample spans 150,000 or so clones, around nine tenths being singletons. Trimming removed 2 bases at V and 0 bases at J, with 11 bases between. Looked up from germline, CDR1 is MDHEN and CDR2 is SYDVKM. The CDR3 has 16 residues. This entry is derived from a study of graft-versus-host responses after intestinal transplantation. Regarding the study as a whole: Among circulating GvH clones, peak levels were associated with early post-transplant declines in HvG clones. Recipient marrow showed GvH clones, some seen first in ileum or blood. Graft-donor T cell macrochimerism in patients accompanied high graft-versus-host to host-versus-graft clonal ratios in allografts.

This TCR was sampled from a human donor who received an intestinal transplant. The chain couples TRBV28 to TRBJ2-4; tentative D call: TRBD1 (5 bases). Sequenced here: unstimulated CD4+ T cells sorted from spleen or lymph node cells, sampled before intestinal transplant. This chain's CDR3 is CASSLQGNLAKNIQYF. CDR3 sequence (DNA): TGTGCCAGCAGTTTACAGGGAAATCTAGCCAAAAACATTCAGTACTTC.